This T cell receptor (beta chain) was identified during a study of T cells in Graves' hyperthyroidism and ophthalmopathy. There were TCR beta CDR3 regions amplified from RNA transcripts. During a first-round RT-PCR of the TCR CDR3, the HTBI primer set was used. TCRdb used MiXCR to reprocess the multiplex PCR reads, holding one entry per CDR3 protein. The data show about 350,000 distinct CDR3 sequences, with 15% seen just once and roughly a fifth held by the top ten. Trimming left V 4 bases short and J 5 bases short, with 13 bases between. From germline, CDR1 is MNHEY and CDR2 SVGAGI. This CDR3 contains 14 residues. This clonotype was recorded only once.

This chain connects TRBV6-5 to TRBJ2-3; D unclear. The origin of this receptor is a woman aged 60-75 years with Graves' ophthalmopathy. The sample was blood. CDR3 nucleotides: TGTGCCAGCAGTTCGGATCTTTCAGGAGATACGCAGTATTTT. Encoded protein: CASSSDLSGDTQYF.